This T cell receptor (beta chain) derives from a study of shared clonotypes between healthy human individuals. Study-level results: Few donors limited the genetic and exposure-history diversity represented.

A word on this clone: Its antigen is not identified.

The CDR3 totals 14 residues. The V gene lost 6 bases and the J gene lost 2 bases, with 14 bases spanning the gap. The germline gives CDR1 SGHRS, CDR2 YFSETQ. DNA input for the unsorted PBMC replicate PCRs was approximately 0.3 ug, 31,000 or so T cell genomes. Researchers sequenced unsorted PBMC DNA using ten immunoSEQ deep assay plates. Under the authors' procedure: ImmunoSEQ output lacked quality scores and full-length reads, limiting matched filtering. TCRdb keeps only in-frame clones here, not all; method: immunoSEQ multiplex PCR. The V and J calls and the clone size are those of that table, but D and trimming were determined from the DNA. The sample holds 450,000 to 650,000 clones; roughly four fifths are singletons and the top ten take around 12%.

V is TRBV5-1 and J is TRBJ1-1, with D perhaps matching TRBD1 (5 bases). Sequences were obtained from PBMCs. The receptor's source is a woman between 40 and 55 years old in good health. Some clones in this sample may be carry-over from other donors' samples. Here the CDR3 reads CASTPGRVNTEAFF. In DNA form, the CDR3 reads TGCGCCAGCACCCCTGGCAGGGTTAACACTGAAGCTTTCTTT.